These 11 T cell receptor beta chains were all obtained from the same sample, sequenced in a study of T-cell memory formation after mild COVID-19. One entry per CDR3 protein, called by TCRdb with MiXCR from the 5' RACE reads. The sample gives around 250,000 distinct CDR3 sequences, over 9% of which show up once; 22% is in the top ten. Material for sequencing was PBMCs or a T cell subset sorted from them (not recorded which). These receptors originate from a man between 18 and 35 years old who had mild COVID-19 (a few samples of this study predate the infection). Cell type and time point are not known.

This clonotype was seen only a few times. The chain couples TRBV18 to TRBJ1-3; TRBD1 is a possible D gene (5 bases). The CDR3 loop spans 16 amino acids. The germline V gene has CDR1 KGHSH and CDR2 LQKENI. V gave up 3 bases and J gave up 3 bases, with 15 bases separating them. The CDR3 sequence: CASSPETQGSGNTIYF. The CDR3 DNA is TGTGCCAGCTCACCGGAAACCCAGGGTAGTGGAAACACCATATATTTT.

This clonotype was recorded many times. The J gene is TRBJ1-4, the V gene TRBV5-1; D is ambiguous. V was shortened by 0 bases and J by 2 bases, with 11 bases between the two germline ends. Germline V lookup: CDR1 SGHRS, CDR2 YFSETQ. The CDR3 has 16 residues. CDR3 residues: CASSLGRPGTNEKLFF. CDR3 sequence (DNA): TGCGCCAGCAGCTTGGGCCGCCCTGGCACTAATGAAAAACTGTTTTTT.

This clonotype occurred a few times. CDR3 in amino acids: CASADSSYEQYF. Written as DNA, the CDR3 is TGCGCCAGCGCGGACAGCTCCTACGAGCAGTACTTC. This chain joins TRBV5-1 and TRBJ2-7, with a possible D match to TRBD1 (6 bases). The germline gives CDR1 SGHRS, CDR2 YFSETQ. V was shortened by 7 bases and J by 0 bases, with 8 bases between the two germline ends. The length of the CDR3 is 12 residues.

The chain recombines TRBV7-3 with TRBJ2-3; 10 bases are a match to TRBD2. Losses at the gene ends were 4 bases for V and 3 bases for J; bases not matched to a gene: 4. Germline V gives CDR1 SGHTA, CDR2 FQGTGA. CDR3 length: 15 residues. Here the CDR3 reads CASSSGTSATDTQYF. CDR3 bases: TGTGCCAGCAGCTCCGGGACTAGCGCGACAGATACGCAGTATTTT.

This clonotype was seen ten or more times. The CDR3 nucleotides read TGTGCCAGCAGCCAAGGCGGGGGCTCAGATACGCAGTATTTT. It specifies CASSQGGGSDTQYF. The chain recombines TRBV14 with TRBJ2-3, with TRBD2 as a possible D gene (7 bases). Per the germline V gene, CDR1 is SGHDN and CDR2 is FVKESK. This CDR3 spans 14 amino acids. Trimming removed 1 base from V and 4 bases from J, with 9 bases in between.

Only a few counts were recorded for this clonotype. The V and J genes are TRBV7-8 and TRBJ1-2, with 12 bases lining up with TRBD1. The V and J ends lost 4 bases and 5 bases, in that order; junction bases with no gene match: 2. From germline, CDR1 is SGHVS and CDR2 FQNEAQ. This CDR3 region has 14 residues. CDR3 bases: TGTGCCAGCAGCTCGGGACAGGGGGCATATGGCTACACCTTC. Translating it yields CASSSGQGAYGYTF. Drawing the rest from reference TRBV7-8 and TRBJ1-2, the complete variable domain is GAGVSQSPRYKVAKRGQDVALRCDPISGHVSLFWYQQALGQGPEFLTYFQNEAQLDKSGLPSDRFFAERPEGSVSTLKIQRTQQEDSAVYLCASSSGQGAYGYTFGSGTRLTVV.

This clonotype has only a few counts. The V and J genes are TRBV29-1 and TRBJ1-1, with 7 bases aligning to TRBD1. Germline values: CDR1 SQVTM, CDR2 ANQGSEA. With 4 bases clipped from V and 5 bases from J, the junction kept 4 bases outside the gene matches. The CDR3 covers 12 residues. CDR3 protein: CSVAGGSTEAFF. The CDR3 DNA reads as TGCAGCGTTGCAGGGGGGTCGACTGAAGCTTTCTTT.

This clonotype came up many times. The J gene is TRBJ1-2, the V gene TRBV27; D is ambiguous. The CDR3 sequence is 13 residues long. CDR1 is MNHEY and CDR2 is SMNVEV in the germline V gene (reference sequence). V shed 0 bases and J shed 4 bases, with 6 bases lying between them. CDR3: CASSLSDGYGYTF. CDR3 DNA sequence: TGTGCCAGCAGTTTATCTGACGGCTATGGCTACACCTTC.

The chain is built from TRBV7-2 and TRBJ2-6; 7 bases agree with TRBD1. The trim removed 4 bases at V and 0 bases at J, leaving 9 bases unmatched. CDR1 is SGHTA and CDR2 is FQGNSA in the germline V gene. The CDR3 is 18 residues long. For the CDR3, the DNA is TGTGCCAGCAGCTCCAGGGGGTCCTACATCTCTGGGGCCAACGTCCTGACTTTC. It is translated as CASSSRGSYISGANVLTF.

The chain is built from TRBV12-3 or TRBV12-4 and TRBJ1-2, with TRBD1 as a possible D gene (5 bases). V gave up 2 bases and J gave up 6 bases, with 13 bases separating them. CDR3 length: 14 residues. CDR3 amino acids: CASSLTGDTNGYTF. The CDR3 nucleotides read TGTGCCAGCAGTTTAACAGGCGATACTAATGGCTACACCTTC.

This clonotype was seen repeatedly, ten times or more. This chain links TRBV4-3 with TRBJ1-2; 9 bases line up with TRBD1. CDR3 size: 14 residues. V lost 3 bases, J lost 8 bases, and 7 bases stayed unmatched. The germline CDR1 and CDR2 sequences are LGHNA and YSLEER. The CDR3 here is CASSHPGTGYGYTF. CDR3 sequence (DNA): TGCGCCAGCAGCCATCCCGGGACAGGGTACGGCTACACCTTC.